These T cell receptor beta chains were read from a single sample in a study of cytomegalovirus exposure and HLA in healthy donors. Libraries were prepared by immunoSEQ multiplex PCR; TCRdb keeps only in-frame clonotypes and omits some of them. The table includes roughly 170,000 clones, less than 80% detected once. The sample was PBMCs. These receptors were collected from a female donor in good health and CMV-seronegative. Both conserved end residues are part of each CDR3. A D gene is named only where the DNA matches it firmly. Some rows mark clone size as missing; the rest say once, few, many or name a class of expanded clone.

d_call: TRBD2; clone_size: NA; j_call: TRBJ2-2; v_call: TRBV5-1; cdr3_aa: CASSVAGRNTGELFF; cdr3_nt: TGCGCCAGCAGCGTAGCGGGGCGGAACACCGGGGAGCTGTTTTTT
d_call: NA; clone_size: once; j_call: TRBJ2-7; v_call: TRBV7-9; cdr3_aa: CASSLINPSYEQYF; cdr3_nt: TGTGCCAGCAGCTTAATTAATCCCTCCTACGAGCAGTACTTC
d_call: TRBD1; clone_size: NA; j_call: TRBJ1-1; v_call: TRBV2; cdr3_aa: CASSEIRGVWTEAFF; cdr3_nt: TGTGCCAGCAGTGAAATCAGGGGGGTGTGGACTGAAGCTTTCTTT
d_call: TRBD1; clone_size: NA; j_call: TRBJ2-7; v_call: TRBV6-5; cdr3_aa: CASSRDRVSGEQYF; cdr3_nt: TGTGCCAGCAGCAGGGACAGGGTCAGCGGCGAGCAGTACTTC
d_call: NA; clone_size: once; j_call: TRBJ1-1; v_call: TRBV11-2; cdr3_aa: CASRSTNTEAFF; cdr3_nt: TGTGCCAGCAGATCTACGAACACTGAAGCTTTCTTT
d_call: NA; clone_size: NA; j_call: TRBJ2-3; v_call: TRBV25-1; cdr3_aa: CASSAWGLGRGTDTQYF; cdr3_nt: TGTGCCAGCAGTGCATGGGGCTTGGGGCGAGGCACAGATACGCAGTATTTT
d_call: NA; clone_size: NA; j_call: TRBJ1-3; v_call: TRBV9; cdr3_aa: CASGRGTSGNTIYF; cdr3_nt: TGTGCCAGCGGGAGGGGTACGTCTGGAAACACCATATATTTT
d_call: NA; clone_size: NA; j_call: TRBJ1-4; v_call: TRBV29-1; cdr3_aa: CSVARRGLGNEKLFF; cdr3_nt: TGCAGCGTGGCCCGTAGGGGCCTGGGTAATGAAAAACTGTTTTTT
d_call: NA; clone_size: NA; j_call: TRBJ2-3; v_call: TRBV19; cdr3_aa: CASSPRRTDTQYF; cdr3_nt: TGTGCCAGTAGCCCTAGACGCACAGATACGCAGTATTTT
d_call: TRBD1; clone_size: NA; j_call: TRBJ2-5; v_call: TRBV18; cdr3_aa: CASSPDRYQETQYF; cdr3_nt: TGTGCCAGCTCACCGGACAGGTACCAAGAGACCCAGTACTTC
d_call: TRBD1; clone_size: NA; j_call: TRBJ1-3; v_call: TRBV10-3; cdr3_aa: CAIRQGSGNTIYF; cdr3_nt: TGTGCCATCCGACAGGGCTCGGGAAACACCATATATTTT
d_call: TRBD1; clone_size: NA; j_call: TRBJ2-5; v_call: TRBV19; cdr3_aa: CASRDRGGQETQYF; cdr3_nt: TGTGCCAGTAGGGACAGGGGGGGGCAAGAGACCCAGTACTTC
d_call: TRBD1; clone_size: NA; j_call: TRBJ2-5; v_call: TRBV5-6; cdr3_aa: CASRNSDRGPRTQYF; cdr3_nt: TGTGCCAGCAGAAATTCGGACAGGGGGCCGAGGACCCAGTACTTC
d_call: TRBD1; clone_size: few; j_call: TRBJ1-2; v_call: TRBV18; cdr3_aa: CASSPPRQGSINYGYTF; cdr3_nt: TGTGCCAGCTCACCGCCCAGACAGGGATCTATTAACTATGGCTACACCTTC
d_call: TRBD2; clone_size: few; j_call: TRBJ2-3; v_call: TRBV9; cdr3_aa: CASSVGTSGGAPDTQYF; cdr3_nt: TGTGCCAGCAGCGTTGGGACTAGCGGGGGGGCACCAGATACGCAGTATTTT
d_call: NA; clone_size: NA; j_call: TRBJ2-1; v_call: TRBV6-4; cdr3_aa: CASKRVQFF; cdr3_nt: TGTGCCAGCAAGCGAGTTCAATTCTTC
d_call: TRBD2; clone_size: NA; j_call: TRBJ2-7; v_call: TRBV18; cdr3_aa: CASSPLAGYNYEQYF; cdr3_nt: TGTGCCAGCTCACCGCTAGCGGGATATAACTACGAGCAGTACTTC
d_call: NA; clone_size: NA; j_call: TRBJ1-2; v_call: TRBV28; cdr3_aa: CASSLPGYGYTF; cdr3_nt: TGTGCCAGCAGTTTGCCAGGGTATGGCTACACCTTC
d_call: NA; clone_size: NA; j_call: TRBJ1-1; v_call: TRBV28; cdr3_aa: CASSLSNTEAFF; cdr3_nt: TGTGCCAGCAGTTTATCTAACACTGAAGCTTTCTTT
d_call: NA; clone_size: NA; j_call: TRBJ1-1; v_call: TRBV27; cdr3_aa: CASQTDLNTEAFF; cdr3_nt: TGTGCCAGTCAGACAGACTTGAACACTGAAGCTTTCTTT
d_call: NA; clone_size: NA; j_call: TRBJ2-1; v_call: TRBV20-1; cdr3_aa: CRPSGEIGIF; cdr3_nt: TGCAGGCCCTCAGGGGAAATTGGGATCTTC
d_call: TRBD2; clone_size: NA; j_call: TRBJ2-3; v_call: TRBV19; cdr3_aa: CASSSSGRSGDTQYF; cdr3_nt: TGTGCCAGTAGCTCTAGCGGGAGGTCAGGAGATACGCAGTATTTT
d_call: TRBD1; clone_size: NA; j_call: TRBJ2-6; v_call: TRBV13; cdr3_aa: CASSLQTGGPGANVLTF; cdr3_nt: TGTGCCAGCAGCTTACAGACAGGGGGTCCGGGGGCCAACGTCCTGACTTTC